This TCR beta chain is from a study of T cell changes during pregnancy in multiple sclerosis. Only in-frame clones appear in the TCRdb table, and some are missing; sequencing was by immunoSEQ multiplex PCR. The table shows roughly 70,000 clones, with 80% to 90% occurring only once. Source: peripheral blood, taken before pregnancy. This TCR came from a female donor with multiple sclerosis, enrolled in a pregnancy study.

CDR3 residues: CASSRTSPDTQYF. CDR3 DNA sequence: TGTGCCAGCAGTAGGACTTCCCCCGATACGCAGTATTTT. The V and J genes are TRBV27 and TRBJ2-3; D is perhaps TRBD2 (5 bases). Germline assignment: CDR1 MNHEY and CDR2 SMNVEV (reference sequence). V shed 5 bases and J shed 6 bases, with 12 bases lying between them. The CDR3 spans 13 residues.